This T cell receptor (beta chain) was documented in a study of T cells in Graves' hyperthyroidism and ophthalmopathy. Study outcomes and limitations: Ophthalmopathy and stable hyperthyroidism were separated by a 13 V-J model.

This CDR3 has 15 residues. Germline CDR1 reads GTSNPN; CDR2 reads SVGIG (reference sequence). The V gene end was trimmed by 7 bases and the J gene end by 2 bases; junction bases not matched to a gene: 7. RNA transcripts yielded amplified TCR beta CDR3 regions. The TCR CDR3 was amplified in a first-round RT-PCR using the HTBI primer set. TCRdb itself ran the multiplex PCR reads through MiXCR, one entry per CDR3 protein. The repertoire includes roughly 660,000 distinct CDR3 sequences, around 16% of them detected once, and roughly a sixth sits in the top ten. This clonotype was observed a few times. The antigen remains undetermined.

This sequence originates from a man aged 45-65 years with Graves' hyperthyroidism. The rearrangement links TRBV30 to TRBJ2-3; TRBD2 agrees at 12 bases. The sample taken for sequencing was blood. As DNA, the CDR3 is TGTGCCTTTGCTAGCGGGAGGGCCGTCACAGATACGCAGTATTTT. This gives the protein CAFASGRAVTDTQYF.